The entry below describes one TCR beta chain. No antigen is known for it. Profiling that covered TCR beta VDJ and CDR3 relied on genomic DNA as its template. TCRdb reprocessed the reads via MiXCR and lists one record per CDR3 protein. The table has about 170,000 distinct CDR3 sequences, approximately 60% seen once; the top ten hold over 40%. These data originate in a study of CD8+CD57+ T cells in acquired aplastic anemia. Study background: CD4+ and CD8+ cells, once sorted, gave DNA averaging 3.2 ug. Healthy CD8+ samples averaged around 10 million reads. Study-level findings and limits: Levels of CD8+ Simpson's diversity were not significantly distinct in patients versus controls. Patients and controls shared approximately 28 CD8+ CDR3 sequences.

V lost 7 bases and J 5 bases, leaving 12 bases between the germline ends. The CDR3 contains 12 residues. CDR1 and CDR2 from the germline V gene are MNHEY and SVGAGI. The TCR was taken from a human donor in good health. The chain couples TRBV6-5 to TRBJ2-7; D is uncertain. The sample comprised sorted CD4+, CD8+, or CD8+CD57+ T cells (not recorded which) from PBMCs. Here the CDR3 reads CASTDGVHEQYF. For the CDR3, the DNA is TGTGCCAGCACCGACGGTGTCCACGAGCAGTACTTC.